These 4 T cell receptor beta chains originate from one sample sequenced in a study of blood T cell repertoires in COVID-19 (TCRdb year 2020). The receptor library was made with the immunoSEQ multiplex PCR assay. The source is immuneACCESS, and TCRdb retained only in-frame sequences with V and J called. Part of the clones is not carried over; for the studies checked, unresolved V genes explain less than half of this, and the remainder is unexplained. This sample holds 150,000 to 200,000 clones; 81% were observed only once. Jointly, the top ten make up roughly 9.6% of the sample. The sequenced material came from peripheral blood. These receptor sequences come from a man aged 55 to 70 with active or convalescent COVID-19.

The V and J genes are TRBV3-1 (or the pseudogene TRBV3-2) and TRBJ2-1; a weak D match, TRBD1 (6 bases). Germline V gives CDR1 LGHDT, CDR2 YNNKEL (reference sequence). CDR3 size: 13 residues. V was clipped by 3 bases and J by 9 bases, with 12 bases between them. CDR3 amino acids: CASSHEGGSEQFF. In DNA, the CDR3 is TGTGCCAGCAGCCACGAAGGGGGAAGTGAGCAGTTCTTC.

V gene TRBV12-3 or TRBV12-4 combines with J gene TRBJ2-1, with TRBD2 identical over 8 bases. V lost 6 bases to trimming and J lost 10 bases; unmatched junction nucleotides: 2. The CDR3 extends over 11 amino acids. CDR3 DNA sequence: TGTGCCAGCAGCGGGGGGGTAGAGCAGTTCTTC. Its translation is CASSGGVEQFF.

This clone has a handful of counts. This chain joins TRBV10-3 and TRBJ2-2; perhaps TRBD1 as D (5 bases). This CDR3 region has 15 residues. Per the germline V gene, CDR1 is ENHRY and CDR2 is SYGVKD. Trimming pared 6 bases from V and 2 bases from J, leaving 13 bases between. The CDR3 nucleotides are TGTGCCATCAGCAGGGAAGGAGTCAACACCGGGGAGCTGTTTTTT. Translation gives CAISREGVNTGELFF.

The rearrangement joins TRBV6-1 to TRBJ2-2; maybe TRBD1 (6 bases). The V end was cut by 1 base, the J end by 6 bases, with 12 bases between. Germline V gene lookup returns CDR1 MNHNS and CDR2 SASEGT. The CDR3 is 15 residues long. In DNA form, the CDR3 reads TGTGCCAGCAGTGAAGGGCAGGGGCCGGCCGGGGAGCTGTTTTTT. Amino acid sequence: CASSEGQGPAGELFF.